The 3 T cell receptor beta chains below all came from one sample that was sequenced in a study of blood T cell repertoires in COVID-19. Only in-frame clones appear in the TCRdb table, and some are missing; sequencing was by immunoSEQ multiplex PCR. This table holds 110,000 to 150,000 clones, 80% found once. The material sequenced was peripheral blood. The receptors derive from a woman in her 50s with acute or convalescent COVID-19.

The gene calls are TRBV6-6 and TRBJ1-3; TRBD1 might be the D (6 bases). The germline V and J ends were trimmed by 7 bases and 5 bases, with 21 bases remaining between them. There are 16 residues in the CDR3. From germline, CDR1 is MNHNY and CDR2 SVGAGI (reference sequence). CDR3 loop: CASIPATGQGRNTIYF. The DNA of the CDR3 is TGTGCCAGCATCCCAGCCACGGGGCAGGGGCGAAACACCATATATTTT.

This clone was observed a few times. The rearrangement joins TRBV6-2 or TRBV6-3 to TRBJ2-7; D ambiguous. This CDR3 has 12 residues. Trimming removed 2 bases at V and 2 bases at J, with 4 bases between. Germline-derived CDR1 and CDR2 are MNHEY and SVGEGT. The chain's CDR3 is CASSYGPYEQYF. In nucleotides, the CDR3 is TGTGCCAGCAGTTACGGGCCCTACGAGCAGTACTTC.

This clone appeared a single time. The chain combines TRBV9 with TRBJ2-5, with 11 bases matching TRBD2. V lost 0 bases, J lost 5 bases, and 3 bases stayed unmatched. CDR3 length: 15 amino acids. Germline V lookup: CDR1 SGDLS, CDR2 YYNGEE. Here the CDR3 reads CASSVDPSGGETQYF. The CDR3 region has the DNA TGTGCCAGCAGCGTAGATCCTAGCGGGGGGGAGACCCAGTACTTC. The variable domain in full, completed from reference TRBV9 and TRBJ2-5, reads DSGVTQTPKHLITATGQRVTLRCSPRSGDLSVYWYQQSLDQGLQFLIQYYNGEERAKGNILERFSAQQFPDLHSELNLSSLELGDSALYFCASSVDPSGGETQYFGPGTRLLVL.